The entry below describes one TCR beta chain. Trimming pared 3 bases from V and 5 bases from J, leaving 13 bases between. The CDR3 runs to 14 residues. In germline, CDR1 is MGHRA, CDR2 YSYEKL. The data derive from a study of beta chain features in type 1 diabetes. Every bit of the isolated RNA underwent reverse transcription, so sequencing read expressed TCRB transcripts. Measured with immunoSEQ multiplex PCR; TCRdb has only the in-frame clones, and not every one. The sample has hundreds of thousands of clones, over 10% seen once. This chain connects TRBV4-1 to TRBJ1-2, with D possibly matching TRBD1 (6 bases). Sequencing was carried out using naive CD4+ T cells from blood. The sequence was collected from a young man in good health. The CDR3 nucleotides are TGCGCCAGCAGCCACCGGGACACTGGATATGGCTACACCTTC. It codes for CASSHRDTGYGYTF.